One sample yielded the 7 T cell receptor beta chains listed below, sequenced in a study of radiation and T cells in renal cell carcinoma. Repertoires were generated with immunoSEQ multiplex PCR, while TCRdb's copy carries only in-frame clones and drops some. The top ten clones hold roughly 13% of a sample with 150,000 or so clones, roughly 87% of them seen once. Sample time point: blood 2 weeks post-SBRT. The sample's treatment: 15 Gy SBRT to primary tumor, nephrectomy 4 weeks later. The source material was blood, sampled from a patient whose treatment included radiotherapy and nephrectomy. All receptors derive from a woman aged 45-65 years with renal cell carcinoma.

The rearrangement links TRBV7-9 to TRBJ2-7; 8 bases agree with TRBD2. V was pared by 5 bases and J by 4 bases, with 7 bases of the junction left unmatched. The V gene's germline CDR1 is SEHNR and CDR2 FQNEAQ (reference sequence). The CDR3 extends over 14 amino acids. CDR3 nucleotide sequence: TGTGCCAGCAGCACCAGCGGGGGTACTTACGAGCAGTACTTC. Translation gives CASSTSGGTYEQYF.

CDR3 in amino acids: CASRKQGSKWNQPQHF. DNA of the CDR3: TGTGCCAGCAGAAAACAGGGTTCTAAATGGAATCAGCCCCAGCATTTT. The chain combines TRBV6-6 with TRBJ1-5, with D tentatively TRBD1 (6 bases). Deletions cut 6 bases from V and 4 bases from J, with 19 bases between. Germline lookup yields CDR1 MNHNY and CDR2 SVGAGI (reference sequence). This CDR3 spans 16 amino acids.

The chain couples TRBV2 to TRBJ1-1; tentatively, D is TRBD1 (6 bases). Trimming pared 8 bases from V and 4 bases from J, leaving 14 bases between. Per the germline V gene, CDR1 is SNHLY and CDR2 is FYNNEI. The CDR3 runs to 13 residues. The CDR3 nucleotides are TGTGCCAGCCGGAGGGGGGGCGTCACTGAAGCTTTCTTT. Its translation is CASRRGGVTEAFF.

V is TRBV7-2 and J is TRBJ1-2; D remains unclear. Germline CDR1 reads SGHTA; CDR2 reads FQGNSA. V was trimmed by 1 base and J by 2 bases, leaving 5 bases between them. This CDR3 comprises 13 residues. The CDR3 sequence is CASSLGRNYGYTF. In DNA, the CDR3 is TGTGCCAGCAGCTTAGGCCGGAACTATGGCTACACCTTC.

This clone occurred a few times. The CDR3 bases are TGTGCTAGTGGTTTGGTAGGGGGGGCGGACTATGGCTACACCTTC. Translated: CASGLVGGADYGYTF. The chain has TRBV12-5 and TRBJ1-2; TRBD1 is a possible D gene (6 bases). Germline V gene sequence: CDR1 LGHNT, CDR2 FRNRAP. V was clipped by 0 bases and J by 3 bases, with 11 bases between them. This CDR3 has 15 residues.

The rearrangement joins TRBV18 to TRBJ1-2, with TRBD1 as a possible D gene (5 bases). This CDR3 comprises 13 residues. V shed 6 bases and J shed 2 bases, with 10 bases lying between them. The germline CDR1 and CDR2 sequences are KGHSH and LQKENI. The CDR3 here is CASSQQDNYGYTF. The CDR3 coding sequence is TGTGCCAGCTCCCAACAGGACAACTATGGCTACACCTTC.

V usage is TRBV7-2 and J usage is TRBJ2-2; no reliable D call. This CDR3 spans 13 amino acids. The V end was cut by 3 bases, the J end by 5 bases, with 7 bases between. Germline V gene data show CDR1 as SGHTA and CDR2 as FQGNSA. CDR3 bases: TGTGCCAGCAGCTTCTCCTCTACCGGGGAGCTGTTTTTT. Translation: CASSFSSTGELFF.